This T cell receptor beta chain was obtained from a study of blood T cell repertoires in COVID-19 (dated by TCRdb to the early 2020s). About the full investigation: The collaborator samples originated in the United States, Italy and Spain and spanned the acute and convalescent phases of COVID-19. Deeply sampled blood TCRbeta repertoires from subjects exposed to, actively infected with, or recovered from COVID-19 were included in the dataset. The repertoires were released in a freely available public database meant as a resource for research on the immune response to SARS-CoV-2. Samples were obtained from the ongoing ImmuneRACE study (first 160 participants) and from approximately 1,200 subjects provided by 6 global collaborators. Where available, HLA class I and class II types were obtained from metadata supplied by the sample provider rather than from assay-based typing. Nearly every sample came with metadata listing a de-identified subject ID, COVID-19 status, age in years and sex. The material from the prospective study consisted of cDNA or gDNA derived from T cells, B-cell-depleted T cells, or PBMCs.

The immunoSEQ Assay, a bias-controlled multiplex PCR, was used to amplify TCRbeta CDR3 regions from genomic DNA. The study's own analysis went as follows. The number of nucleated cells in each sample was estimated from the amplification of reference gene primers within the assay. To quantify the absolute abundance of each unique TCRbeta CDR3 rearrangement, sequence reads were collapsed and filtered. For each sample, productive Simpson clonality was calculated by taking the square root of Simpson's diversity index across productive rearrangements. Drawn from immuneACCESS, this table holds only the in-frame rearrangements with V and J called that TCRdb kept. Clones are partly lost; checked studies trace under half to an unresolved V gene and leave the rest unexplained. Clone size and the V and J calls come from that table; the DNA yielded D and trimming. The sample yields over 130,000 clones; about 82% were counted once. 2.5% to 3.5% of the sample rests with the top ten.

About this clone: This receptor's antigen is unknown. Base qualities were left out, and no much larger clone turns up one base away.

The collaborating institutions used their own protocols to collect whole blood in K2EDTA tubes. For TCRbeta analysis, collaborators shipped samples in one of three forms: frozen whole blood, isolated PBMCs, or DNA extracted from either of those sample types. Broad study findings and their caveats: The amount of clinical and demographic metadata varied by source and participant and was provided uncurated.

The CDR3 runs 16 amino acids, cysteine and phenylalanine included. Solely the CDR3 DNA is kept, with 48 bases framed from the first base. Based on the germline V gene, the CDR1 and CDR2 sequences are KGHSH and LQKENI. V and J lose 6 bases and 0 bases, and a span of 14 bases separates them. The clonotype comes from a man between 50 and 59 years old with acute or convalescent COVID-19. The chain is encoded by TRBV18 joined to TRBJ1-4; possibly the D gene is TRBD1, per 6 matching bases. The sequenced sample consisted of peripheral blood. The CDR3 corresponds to CASSGTSYATNEKLFF. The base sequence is TGTGCCAGCTCCGGGACAAGCTACGCAACTAATGAAAAACTGTTTTTT.